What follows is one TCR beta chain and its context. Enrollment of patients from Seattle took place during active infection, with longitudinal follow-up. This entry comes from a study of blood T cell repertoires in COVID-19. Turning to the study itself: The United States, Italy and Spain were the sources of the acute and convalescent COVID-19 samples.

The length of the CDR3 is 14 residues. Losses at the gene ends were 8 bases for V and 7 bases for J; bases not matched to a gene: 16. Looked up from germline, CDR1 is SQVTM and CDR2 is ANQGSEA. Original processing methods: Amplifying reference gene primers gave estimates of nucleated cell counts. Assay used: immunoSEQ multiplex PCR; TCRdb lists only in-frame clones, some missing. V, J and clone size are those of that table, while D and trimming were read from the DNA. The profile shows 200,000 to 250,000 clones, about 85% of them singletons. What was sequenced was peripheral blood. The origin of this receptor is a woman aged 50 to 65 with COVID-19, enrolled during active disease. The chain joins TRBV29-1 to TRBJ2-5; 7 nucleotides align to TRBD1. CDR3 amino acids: CSHSLTGRQGTQYF. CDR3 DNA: TGCAGCCACTCCCTGACAGGGAGACAGGGGACCCAGTACTTC.